This T cell receptor beta chain is from a study of CD8 T cells in ankylosing spondylitis. TCRdb passed the 5' RACE reads through MiXCR, listing each CDR3 protein once. The sample includes 200,000 to 300,000 distinct CDR3 sequences, roughly 10% of them seen just once. V lost 5 bases and J lost 3, with 10 bases in between. The germline V gene has CDR1 SEHNR and CDR2 FQNEAQ (reference sequence). This CDR3 region has 14 residues. This clonotype occurred many times. This sequence was found in a male donor with ankylosing spondylitis or in good health (not recorded which). The chain couples TRBV7-9 to TRBJ2-2, with no clear D. The sample taken for sequencing was blood, either unsorted or a sorted T cell fraction (not recorded which). The DNA of the CDR3 is TGTGCCAGCAGCCCTCGGGCGTACACCGGGGAGCTGTTTTTT. This encodes CASSPRAYTGELFF.